This T cell receptor (beta chain) was identified during a study of blood T cells in healthy people across ages. About the research overall: The capture of about one barcoded beta molecule per two T cells was achieved by template switching.

Broader study findings: The donors' CMV status was not determined, possibly confounding changes in expanded clonotypes.

The authors ran a second PCR of 7 to 11 cycles using a sample-barcoded 5' primer and a J-beta primer mix. Tags on each cDNA molecule came from a template-switch adaptor with 12 random nucleotides. TCRdb re-called the 5' RACE reads with MiXCR, one entry per CDR3 protein. This table has some 710,000 distinct CDR3 sequences, less than 60% appearing once. The V end lost 2 bases, the J end lost 3 bases, and 11 bases lay between the germline ends. Germline values: CDR1 MNHEY, CDR2 SVGEGT. There are 16 residues in the CDR3. Remarks on this clonotype: Its antigen remains unidentified.

Per sample, at least 5 micrograms of total RNA were extracted. This chain uses TRBV6-2 or TRBV6-3 with TRBJ1-6; no clear D. The receptor comes from an elderly man in good health. The sample taken for sequencing was blood. The CDR3 DNA reads as TGTGCCAGCAGTTACCTGCCGGAGGGCTATAATTCACCCCTCCACTTT. Its translation is CASSYLPEGYNSPLHF.